This TCR beta chain was sequenced in a study of blood T cell repertoires in COVID-19. Per the authors' pipeline: Reference gene primer amplification gave estimated nucleated cell counts. Clones were read by immunoSEQ multiplex PCR, and TCRdb kept only the in-frame ones, dropping some. V and J calls and clone size are copied from that table; D and trimming were computed from the DNA. The table has around 250,000 clones, roughly 87% seen once. This clone was counted once. The source is a middle-aged woman who had recovered from COVID-19. Sequencing was carried out using peripheral blood.

In nucleotides, the CDR3 is TGTGCCAGCCGGGACAGGGGGCACGAGCAGTACTTC. Amino acids: CASRDRGHEQYF. The J gene is TRBJ2-7, the V gene TRBV12-3 or TRBV12-4; TRBD1 aligns across 12 bases. V lost 8 bases and J lost 5; bases outside the gene matches: 1. The CDR3 runs 12 residues.